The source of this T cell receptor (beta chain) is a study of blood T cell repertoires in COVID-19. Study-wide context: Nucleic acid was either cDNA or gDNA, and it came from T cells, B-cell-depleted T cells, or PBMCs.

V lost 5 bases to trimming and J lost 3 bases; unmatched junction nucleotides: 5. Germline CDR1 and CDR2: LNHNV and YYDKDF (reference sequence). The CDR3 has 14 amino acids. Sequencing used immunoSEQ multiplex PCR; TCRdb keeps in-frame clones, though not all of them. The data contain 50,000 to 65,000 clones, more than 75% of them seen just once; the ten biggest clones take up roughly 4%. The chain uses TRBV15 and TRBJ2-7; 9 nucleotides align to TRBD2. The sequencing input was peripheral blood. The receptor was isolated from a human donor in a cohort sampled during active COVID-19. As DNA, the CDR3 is TGTGCCACCAGCGGTATAGCGGGGGACTACGAGCAGTACTTC. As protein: CATSGIAGDYEQYF.